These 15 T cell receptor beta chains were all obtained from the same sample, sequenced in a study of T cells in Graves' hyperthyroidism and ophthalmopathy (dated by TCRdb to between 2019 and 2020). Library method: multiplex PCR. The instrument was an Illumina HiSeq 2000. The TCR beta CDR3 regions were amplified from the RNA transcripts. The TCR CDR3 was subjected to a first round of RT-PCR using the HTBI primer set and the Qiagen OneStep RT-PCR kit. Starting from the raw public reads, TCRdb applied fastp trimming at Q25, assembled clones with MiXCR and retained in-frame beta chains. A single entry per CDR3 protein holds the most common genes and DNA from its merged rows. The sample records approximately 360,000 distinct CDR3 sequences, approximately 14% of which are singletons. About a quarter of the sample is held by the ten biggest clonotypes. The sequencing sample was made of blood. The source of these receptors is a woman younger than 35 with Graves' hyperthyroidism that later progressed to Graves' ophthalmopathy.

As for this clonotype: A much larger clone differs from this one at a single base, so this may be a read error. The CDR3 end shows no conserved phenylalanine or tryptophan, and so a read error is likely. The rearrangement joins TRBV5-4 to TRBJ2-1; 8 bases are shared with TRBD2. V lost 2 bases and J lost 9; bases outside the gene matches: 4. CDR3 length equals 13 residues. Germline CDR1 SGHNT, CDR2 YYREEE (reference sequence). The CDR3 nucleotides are TGTGCCAGCAGCTTACCGGGAGGGGGTGAGCAGTTCTCC. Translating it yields CASSLPGGGEQFS.

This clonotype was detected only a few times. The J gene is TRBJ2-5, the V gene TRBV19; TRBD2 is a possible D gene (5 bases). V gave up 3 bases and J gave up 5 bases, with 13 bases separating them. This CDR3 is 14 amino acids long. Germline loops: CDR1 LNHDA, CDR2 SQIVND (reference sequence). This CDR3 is CASSITRPGETQYF. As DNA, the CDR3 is TGTGCCAGTAGTATCACTCGACCGGGGGAGACCCAGTACTTC.

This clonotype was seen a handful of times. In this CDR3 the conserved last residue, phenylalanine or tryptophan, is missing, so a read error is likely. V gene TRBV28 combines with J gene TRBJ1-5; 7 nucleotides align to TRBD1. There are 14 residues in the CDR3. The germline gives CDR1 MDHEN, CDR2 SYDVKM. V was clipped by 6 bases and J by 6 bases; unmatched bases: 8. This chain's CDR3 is CASSLRDRGQPQHL. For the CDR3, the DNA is TGTGCCAGCAGCCTCCGGGACAGAGGTCAGCCCCAGCATCTT.

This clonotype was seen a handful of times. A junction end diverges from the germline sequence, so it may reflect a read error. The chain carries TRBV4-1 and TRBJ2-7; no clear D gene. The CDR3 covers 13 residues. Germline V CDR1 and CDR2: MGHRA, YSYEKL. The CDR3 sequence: CASSARSPYERYF. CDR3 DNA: TGCGCCAGCAGCGCAAGGAGCCCCTACGAGCGGTACTTC.

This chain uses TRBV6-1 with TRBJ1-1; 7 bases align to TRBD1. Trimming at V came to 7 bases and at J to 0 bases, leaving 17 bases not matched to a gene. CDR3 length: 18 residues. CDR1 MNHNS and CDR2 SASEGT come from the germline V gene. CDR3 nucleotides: TGTGCCAGCACCCCCATGTGGGGACAGATTCATCTGAACACTGAAGCTTTCTTT. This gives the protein CASTPMWGQIHLNTEAFF.

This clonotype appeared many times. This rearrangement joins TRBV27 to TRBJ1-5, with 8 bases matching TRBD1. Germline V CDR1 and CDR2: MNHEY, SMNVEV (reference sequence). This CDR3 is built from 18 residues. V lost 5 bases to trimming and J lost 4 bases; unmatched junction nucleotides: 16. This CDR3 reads CASSPTPWTGSENQPQHF. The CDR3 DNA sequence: TGTGCCAGCAGTCCCACACCCTGGACAGGGTCGGAGAATCAGCCCCAGCATTTT.

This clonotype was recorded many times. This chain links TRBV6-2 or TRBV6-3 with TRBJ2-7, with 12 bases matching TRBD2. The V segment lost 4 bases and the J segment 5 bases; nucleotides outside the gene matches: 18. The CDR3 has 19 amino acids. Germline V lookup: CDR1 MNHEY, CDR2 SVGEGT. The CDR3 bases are TGTGCCAGCAGTTCATATCCGACCTCTACTAGCGGGAGGATGGACGAGCAGTACTTC. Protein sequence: CASSSYPTSTSGRMDEQYF.

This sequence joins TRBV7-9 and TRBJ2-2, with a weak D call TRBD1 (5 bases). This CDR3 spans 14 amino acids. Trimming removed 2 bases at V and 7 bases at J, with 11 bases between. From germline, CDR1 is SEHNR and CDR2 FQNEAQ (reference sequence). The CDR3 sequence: CASSLPGLGGELFF. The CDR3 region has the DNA TGTGCCAGCAGCTTACCAGGGTTGGGCGGGGAGCTGTTTTTT. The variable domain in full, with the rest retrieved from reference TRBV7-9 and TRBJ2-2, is DTGVSQNPRHKITKRGQNVTFRCDPISEHNRLYWYRQTLGQGPEFLTYFQNEAQLEKSRLLSDRFSAERPKGSFSTLEIQRTEQGDSAMYLCASSLPGLGGELFFGEGSRLTVL.

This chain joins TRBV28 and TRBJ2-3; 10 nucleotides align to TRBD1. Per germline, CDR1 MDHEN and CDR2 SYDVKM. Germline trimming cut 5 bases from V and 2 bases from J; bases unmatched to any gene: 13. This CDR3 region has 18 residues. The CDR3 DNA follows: TGTGCCAGCAGTCTCCGCCCGGGACAGGGGTCCGCCACAGATACGCAGTATTTT. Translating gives CASSLRPGQGSATDTQYF.

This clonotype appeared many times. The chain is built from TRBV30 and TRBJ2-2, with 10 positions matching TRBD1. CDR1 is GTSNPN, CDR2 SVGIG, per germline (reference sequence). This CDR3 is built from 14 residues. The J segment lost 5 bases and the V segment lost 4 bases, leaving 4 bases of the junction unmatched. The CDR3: CAWNSGQGTGELFF. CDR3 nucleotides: TGTGCCTGGAACTCGGGACAGGGGACCGGGGAGCTGTTTTTT.

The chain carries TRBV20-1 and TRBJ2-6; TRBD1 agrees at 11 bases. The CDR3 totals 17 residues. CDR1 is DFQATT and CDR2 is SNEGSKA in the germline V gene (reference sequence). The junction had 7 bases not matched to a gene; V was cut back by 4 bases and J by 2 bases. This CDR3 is CSATYGTGGPGANVLTF. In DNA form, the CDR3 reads TGCAGTGCTACATACGGGACAGGGGGTCCTGGGGCCAACGTCCTGACTTTC.

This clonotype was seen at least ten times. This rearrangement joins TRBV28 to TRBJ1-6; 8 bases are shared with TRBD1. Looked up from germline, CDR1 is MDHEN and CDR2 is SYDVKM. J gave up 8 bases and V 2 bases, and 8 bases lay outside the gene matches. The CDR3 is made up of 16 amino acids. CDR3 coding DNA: TGTGCCAGCAGTTTAATGGTCCAGGGGGCCTATTCACCCCTCCACTTT. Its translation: CASSLMVQGAYSPLHF.

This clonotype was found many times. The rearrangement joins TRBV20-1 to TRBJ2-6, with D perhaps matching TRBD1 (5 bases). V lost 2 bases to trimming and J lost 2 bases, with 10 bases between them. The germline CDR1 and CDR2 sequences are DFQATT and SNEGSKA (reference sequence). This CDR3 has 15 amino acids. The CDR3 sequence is CSARSKGTGANVLTF. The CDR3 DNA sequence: TGCAGTGCTAGATCTAAGGGGACTGGGGCCAACGTCCTGACTTTC.

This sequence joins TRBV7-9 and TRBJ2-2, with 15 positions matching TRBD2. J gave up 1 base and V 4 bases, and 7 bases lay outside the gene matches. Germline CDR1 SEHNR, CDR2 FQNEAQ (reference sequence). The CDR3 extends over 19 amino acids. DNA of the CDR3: TGTGCCAGCAGCTCCGGACTAGCGGGAGGGCCTGAGAACACCGGGGAGCTGTTTTTT. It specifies CASSSGLAGGPENTGELFF.

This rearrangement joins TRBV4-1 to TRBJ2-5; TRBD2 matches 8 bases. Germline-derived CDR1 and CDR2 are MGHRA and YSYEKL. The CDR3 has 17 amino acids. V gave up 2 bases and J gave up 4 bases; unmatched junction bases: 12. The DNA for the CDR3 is TGCGCCAGCAGCCAACCACTACTAGCGGAGGGAGGAGAGACCCAGTACTTC. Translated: CASSQPLLAEGGETQYF.